This entry is about one T cell receptor (beta chain). No cognate antigen has been identified for it. Within one base of it there is no much larger clone, and no base qualities were kept. The data were obtained in a study of blood T cell repertoires in COVID-19 (dated by TCRdb to 2018 to 2020). The study in broad terms: Collaborator samples came from the United States, Italy and Spain and covered acute and convalescent phases of COVID-19. The samples were drawn from two sources: the first 160 participants of the ongoing ImmuneRACE study, and 1,200 or so subjects contributed by 6 global collaborators. The material from the prospective study consisted of cDNA or gDNA derived from T cells, B-cell-depleted T cells, or PBMCs. Deeply sampled blood TCRbeta repertoires from subjects exposed to, actively infected with, or recovered from COVID-19 were included in the dataset. A de-identified subject ID, COVID-19 status, age in years and sex were almost always included in the sample metadata. Where HLA class I and class II types were available, the types were taken from metadata supplied by the sample provider, not from assay-based typing. The repertoires were released in a freely available public database meant as a resource for research on the immune response to SARS-CoV-2. General findings and caveats noted by the study authors: The amount of clinical and demographic metadata varied by source and participant and was provided uncurated.

Each collaborating institution followed its own protocols to collect whole blood in K2EDTA tubes. Collaborator samples were shipped for TCRbeta analysis as frozen whole blood, isolated PBMCs, or DNA extracted from either sample type. V loses 4 bases at its end and J loses 6 bases; junction bases beyond the gene matches: 14. There are 16 amino acids in the CDR3, from cysteine to phenylalanine inclusive. Solely the CDR3 DNA is kept, with 48 bases framed from the first base. Based on the germline V gene, the CDR1 and CDR2 sequences are SGDLS and YYNGEE. The immunoSEQ Assay, a bias-controlled multiplex PCR, was used to amplify TCRbeta CDR3 regions from genomic DNA. Processing in the source paper ran as follows. Within the assay, amplification of reference gene primers was used to estimate how many nucleated cells each sample contained. Sequence reads were collapsed and filtered to measure the absolute abundance of every unique TCRbeta CDR3 rearrangement. For each sample, productive Simpson clonality was calculated by taking the square root of Simpson's diversity index across productive rearrangements. TCRdb carries this immuneACCESS record with in-frame sequences only. Its versions omit some clonotypes, under half of them owing to an unresolved V gene in the studies checked, with the rest unexplained. The DNA was the basis for D and trimming; V, J and clone size are from that table. This sample has approximately 240,000 clones in its table, and 79% of those were observed once. The ten largest make up under 4.5% of the sample.

The sample comprised peripheral blood. The source is a woman in her forties with active or convalescent COVID-19. The chain couples TRBV9 to TRBJ2-3, with 7 bases in between that match TRBD2. The CDR3 reads as follows: CASSPRLARGPDTQYF. The DNA reads as follows: TGTGCCAGCAGCCCACGACTAGCCCGAGGGCCCGATACGCAGTATTTT. The entire variable domain, with the stretches around the CDR3 drawn from the reference TRBV9 and TRBJ2-3 proteins, is DSGVTQTPKHLITATGQRVTLRCSPRSGDLSVYWYQQSLDQGLQFLIQYYNGEERAKGNILERFSAQQFPDLHSELNLSSLELGDSALYFCASSPRLARGPDTQYFGPGTRLTVL.